This T cell receptor beta chain was profiled in a study of T-cell memory formation after mild COVID-19. Study-level results: Later expanders leaned CD4+, whereas clones that contracted between day 15 and 85 were balanced CD4/CD8.

Comment on this clonotype: No antigen is known for it.

TCRdb reprocessed the 5' RACE reads via MiXCR and lists one record per CDR3 protein. The repertoire consists of about 540,000 distinct CDR3 sequences, with roughly 21% occurring once and the leading ten covering approximately 12%. CDR3 length: 15 amino acids. V lost 3 bases to trimming and J lost 1 base, with 11 bases between them. The germline V gene encodes CDR1 SGHRS and CDR2 YFSETQ. Material for sequencing was PBMCs or a T cell subset sorted from them (not recorded which). This receptor was obtained from an adult woman who had mild COVID-19 (a few samples of this study predate the infection). Cell type and time point are not known. The rearrangement links TRBV5-1 to TRBJ1-5, with D possibly being TRBD1 (6 bases). The CDR3 sequence: CASSSGDTSNQPQHF. DNA of the CDR3: TGCGCCAGCAGCTCGGGGGACACCAGCAATCAGCCCCAGCATTTT.